This T cell receptor beta chain was sequenced during a study of blood T cell repertoires in COVID-19. Study-wide context: Acute and convalescent COVID-19 specimens originated in the United States, Italy and Spain. PBMCs, B-cell-depleted T cells, or T cells were the source of the cDNA or gDNA that made up the material.

The V gene lost 3 bases and the J gene lost 8 bases, with 19 bases spanning the gap. Germline-derived CDR1 and CDR2 are MGHRA and YSYEKL. This CDR3 has 15 residues. Per the original methods: Reference gene primer amplification gave nucleated cell count estimates. Data came from immunoSEQ multiplex PCR; TCRdb stores just in-frame clones and leaves some out. Clone size and the V and J calls come from that table; the DNA yielded D and trimming. The sample holds approximately 190,000 clones, approximately 80% seen once. This chain joins TRBV4-1 and TRBJ1-2; no firm D call. What was sequenced was peripheral blood. This receptor was taken from a human donor in a cohort sampled during active COVID-19. CDR3 sequence: CASSQVGERVRGYTF. The CDR3 DNA reads as TGCGCCAGCAGCCAGGTGGGAGAGCGGGTTCGGGGCTACACCTTC.